This T cell receptor beta chain was retrieved from a study of shared clonotypes between healthy human individuals. V was cut by 4 bases and J by 1 base, with 17 bases left in between. CDR1 and CDR2 (germline): SGHRS, YFSETQ. The CDR3 consists of 17 residues. TCRdb's copy holds only in-frame clones and misses some; the assay was immunoSEQ multiplex PCR. Of 600,000 to 750,000 clones listed, around 72% are singletons. The V gene is TRBV5-1, the J gene TRBJ1-4; maybe TRBD1 (5 bases). The sequenced material came from memory CD4+ T cells sorted from blood. Indicated subset: CD45RA-negative fraction. This sequence was found in a woman under 40 in good health. The CDR3 is CASSPRWDPRTNEKLFF. DNA of the CDR3: TGCGCCAGCAGCCCGAGATGGGACCCCCGAACTAATGAAAAACTGTTTTTT.